One and the same sample provided the 20 T cell receptor beta chains below, sequenced in a study of spatial heterogeneity in lung cancer. One entry per CDR3 protein, called by TCRdb with MiXCR from the 5' RACE reads. This sample has roughly 11,000 distinct CDR3 sequences, with roughly 3.8% found just once. Time point given: sample taken at primary tumor resection. The authors sequenced whole RNA from tumor, nontumor lung or frozen PBMC without sorting. This material consisted of normal lung tissue next to the tumor, taken at surgery. The source of these receptors is a male donor with early-stage non-small cell lung cancer.

This clonotype was picked up many times. The rearrangement uses TRBV20-1 and TRBJ1-2, with 8 bases lining up with TRBD1. The ends lost 3 bases at V and 7 bases at J; junction bases unmatched: 4. Germline lookup yields CDR1 DFQATT and CDR2 SNEGSKA (reference sequence). CDR3 length equals 12 residues. This CDR3 is CSASAGGLGYTF. DNA for the CDR3: TGCAGTGCTAGCGCAGGGGGCCTTGGCTACACCTTC.

This clonotype occurred many times. This chain uses TRBV11-2 with TRBJ2-6, with a tentative D call TRBD2 (6 bases). Per germline, CDR1 SGHAT and CDR2 FQNNGV. This CDR3 is built from 15 residues. Trimming took off 6 bases at V and 3 bases at J, with 12 bases between the two ends. The CDR3 loop is CASSTGGNGANVLTF. For the CDR3, the DNA is TGTGCCAGCAGTACTGGGGGGAATGGGGCCAACGTCCTGACTTTC. Together with reference TRBV11-2 and TRBJ2-6, the CDR3 gives the full variable domain: EAGVAQSPRYKIIEKRQSVAFWCNPISGHATLYWYQQILGQGPKLLIQFQNNGVVDDSQLPKDRFSAERLKGVDSTLKIQPAKLEDSAVYLCASSTGGNGANVLTFGAGSRLTVL.

This clonotype was seen at least ten times. CDR3 sequence (DNA): TGTGCCAGTAGTACGCTAGCGGGGGGGAGGAATGAGCAGTTCTTC. This gives the protein CASSTLAGGRNEQFF. This chain links TRBV19 with TRBJ2-1, with 12 bases identical to TRBD2. The CDR3 consists of 15 residues. The ends lost 4 bases at V and 7 bases at J; junction bases unmatched: 5. Germline values: CDR1 LNHDA, CDR2 SQIVND (reference sequence).

This clonotype is termed medium-sized (0.01 to 0.1%). This rearrangement joins TRBV7-2 to TRBJ1-6; D is uncertain. Germline lookup yields CDR1 SGHTA and CDR2 FQGNSA. This CDR3 is built from 12 residues. V lost 3 bases and J 7 bases, leaving 4 bases between the germline ends. The CDR3 coding sequence is TGTGCCAGCAGCTTCCGGAATTCACCCCTCCACTTT. It specifies CASSFRNSPLHF.

By share, this clonotype ranks as medium-sized (0.01 to 0.1%). The V call is TRBV5-5, the J call TRBJ1-6, with 7 bases matching TRBD1. Trimming cost V 4 bases and J 4 bases; bases outside gene matches: 8. In germline, CDR1 is SGHKS, CDR2 YYEKEE (reference sequence). CDR3 size: 16 residues. CDR3 coding DNA: TGTGCCAGCAGCCCTACAGGGGCAGGATATAATTCACCCCTCCACTTT. This translates into CASSPTGAGYNSPLHF.

This clonotype was counted only a few times. The V and J genes are TRBV24-1 and TRBJ1-4; no firm D call. Deletions cut 3 bases from V and 0 bases from J, with 10 bases between. In germline, CDR1 is KGHDR, CDR2 SFDVKD. The CDR3 loop spans 16 amino acids. The CDR3 spells CATSDPEGPTNEKLFF. The CDR3 DNA sequence: TGTGCCACCAGTGATCCAGAAGGGCCAACTAATGAAAAACTGTTTTTT.

This clonotype was observed many times. The J gene is TRBJ2-1, the V gene TRBV7-3; 7 positions agree with TRBD1. J was trimmed by 3 bases and V by 3 bases; bases with no gene match: 5. This CDR3 has 15 amino acids. The germline V gene has CDR1 SGHTA and CDR2 FQGTGA. CDR3 sequence: CASSLGDSNYNEQFF. In DNA form, the CDR3 reads TGTGCCAGCAGCTTGGGGGACAGCAACTACAATGAGCAGTTCTTC.

By proportion, this clonotype is medium-sized. This chain connects TRBV20-1 to TRBJ2-3; 10 bases are a match to TRBD2. Trimming took 0 bases from V and 2 from J; bases not matched to a gene: 8. The CDR3 is made up of 17 amino acids. Germline V gene lookup returns CDR1 DFQATT and CDR2 SNEGSKA (reference sequence). The CDR3 sequence: CSARDHLAGANTDTQYF. As DNA, the CDR3 is TGCAGTGCTAGAGATCACCTAGCGGGGGCTAACACAGATACGCAGTATTTT.

Many counts were recorded for this clonotype. A much larger clone differs from this one at a single base, so this may be a read error. The chain combines TRBV12-3 or TRBV12-4 with TRBJ2-1, with D unresolved. V lost 5 bases and J 3 bases, leaving 2 bases between the germline ends. The CDR3 covers 11 residues. The CDR3 DNA is TGTGCCAGCAGTGACTACAATGAGCAGTTCTTC. Protein: CASSDYNEQFF.

In this sample, this clonotype turned up many times. The chain links TRBV29-1 to TRBJ1-3, with 8 bases fitting TRBD1. J lost 4 bases, V lost 8 bases, and 4 bases had no gene match. CDR1 is SQVTM and CDR2 is ANQGSEA in the germline V gene. This CDR3 is 12 amino acids long. The CDR3 loop is CSTWTGGNTIYF. The CDR3 coding sequence is TGCAGCACCTGGACAGGGGGAAACACCATATATTTT.

By its share, this clonotype is medium-sized. This chain uses TRBV18 with TRBJ1-1, with D perhaps matching TRBD1 (5 bases). From germline, CDR1 is KGHSH and CDR2 LQKENI. CDR3 length: 17 residues. The V and J ends lost 5 bases and 4 bases respectively, with 23 bases between them. CDR3 protein: CASSLNSRAYGGTEAFF. In nucleotides, the CDR3 is TGTGCCAGCTCATTGAATTCCCGGGCCTATGGGGGCACTGAAGCTTTCTTT.

This clonotype was counted many times. The chain links TRBV10-2 to TRBJ2-5; D is uncertain. Germline CDR1 is WSHSY and CDR2 is SAAADI. Trimming took 3 bases from V and 5 from J, leaving 16 bases between them. The CDR3 spans 15 residues. The CDR3 reads CASSDRQALGETQYF. The CDR3 DNA follows: TGCGCCAGCAGTGACCGGCAAGCCCTGGGGGAGACCCAGTACTTC.

This rearrangement joins TRBV11-2 to TRBJ2-3; the match to TRBD1 covers 7 bases. With 3 bases clipped from V and 1 base from J, the junction kept 7 bases outside the gene matches. Germline CDR1 and CDR2: SGHAT and FQNNGV. This CDR3 is 16 amino acids long. The CDR3 DNA reads TGTGCCAGCAGCTTGGGCCACAGGGGCGGCACAGATACGCAGTATTTT. It yields the protein CASSLGHRGGTDTQYF. The full variable domain, with the rest looked up from reference TRBV11-2 and TRBJ2-3, is EAGVAQSPRYKIIEKRQSVAFWCNPISGHATLYWYQQILGQGPKLLIQFQNNGVVDDSQLPKDRFSAERLKGVDSTLKIQPAKLEDSAVYLCASSLGHRGGTDTQYFGPGTRLTVL.

This clonotype was seen ten or more times. The CDR3 reads CASSPLLTSRGSEQYF. The DNA for the CDR3 is TGTGCCAGCAGTCCCCTGCTGACTTCCCGGGGGTCCGAGCAGTACTTC. The chain recombines TRBV6-5 with TRBJ2-7; D is perhaps TRBD2 (6 bases). The V end was cut by 5 bases, the J end by 6 bases, with 23 bases between. Germline V CDR1 and CDR2: MNHEY, SVGAGI. The CDR3 extends over 16 amino acids.

This clonotype has at least ten counts. CDR3 loop: CASSSQSSNQPQHF. CDR3 nucleotide sequence: TGTGCCAGCAGTTCACAGAGCTCTAATCAGCCCCAGCATTTT. The rearrangement joins TRBV12-3 or TRBV12-4 to TRBJ1-5; unclear D gene. The CDR3 is 14 residues long. Trimming removed 4 bases from V and 4 bases from J, with 11 bases in between.

This clonotype turned up a few times. The V call is TRBV3-1, the J call TRBJ2-5; 9 nucleotides match TRBD2. V gave up 4 bases and J gave up 4 bases; unmatched junction bases: 1. Per the germline V gene, CDR1 is LGHDT and CDR2 is YNNKEL (reference sequence). CDR3 length: 13 amino acids. The DNA of the CDR3 is TGTGCCAGCAGCCTGGGACTAGCAGAGACCCAGTACTTC. This encodes CASSLGLAETQYF.

This clonotype appeared many times. V and J are TRBV7-2 and TRBJ1-6, with 11 bases matching TRBD1. The length of the CDR3 is 16 residues. Germline loops: CDR1 SGHTA, CDR2 FQGNSA. V shed 5 bases and J 5 bases; nucleotides not matched to a gene: 5. The CDR3 protein is CASSRTGGYNNSPLHF. For the CDR3, the DNA is TGTGCCAGCAGCAGGACAGGGGGCTACAATAATTCACCCCTCCACTTT.

This clonotype was recorded many times. The V call is TRBV11-2, the J call TRBJ2-7, with TRBD2 matching over 7 bases. This CDR3 contains 15 residues. Trimming took 4 bases from V and 5 from J; bases not matched to a gene: 11. Germline CDR1 reads SGHAT; CDR2 reads FQNNGV. CDR3 sequence reads: CASSSSGDALDEQYF. CDR3 nucleotide sequence: TGTGCCAGCAGCTCCAGCGGGGACGCTCTGGACGAGCAGTACTTC.

On this clonotype itself: Being one base from a much bigger clone, this may be a read error. The chain links TRBV3-1 to TRBJ2-7; no definite D call. This CDR3 contains 14 residues. Germline CDR1 is LGHDT and CDR2 is YNNKEL (reference sequence). CDR3 DNA: TGTGCCAGCAGCCAAACTCCGAATTGGTACGGGCAGTACTTC. It is translated as CASSQTPNWYGQYF.

Ten or more counts support this clonotype. V gene TRBV6-2 or TRBV6-3 combines with J gene TRBJ2-5; TRBD2 agrees at 8 bases. CDR3 length: 16 residues. Germline CDR1 and CDR2: MNHEY and SVGEGT. Unmatched junction bases numbered 11, after V lost 5 bases and J lost 3 bases. CDR3 region: CASSAVWREAKETQYF. DNA of the CDR3: TGTGCCAGCAGTGCCGTTTGGCGGGAGGCTAAAGAGACCCAGTACTTC.